This passage covers 9 T cell receptor beta chains from one sample sequenced in a study of identical twins. One entry per CDR3 protein results from TCRdb running MiXCR on the 5' RACE reads. The profile covers some 500,000 distinct CDR3 sequences, with 13% to 15% appearing a single time and approximately 0.98% taken by the ten largest. The data also belong to a second study, concerning yellow fever vaccine responses in identical twins.

Sequenced material: CD4+ T cells sorted from blood. These receptors were obtained from a woman between 18 and 29 years old in good health.

There are many counts of this clonotype. This chain connects TRBV12-3 or TRBV12-4 to TRBJ2-1; 10 bases fit TRBD2. The CDR3 has 15 residues. The J segment lost 4 bases and the V segment lost 6 bases, leaving 6 bases of the junction unmatched. CDR3 DNA: TGTGCCAGCAGACCTACTAGCGGGAATTACAATGAGCAGTTCTTC. This codes for CASRPTSGNYNEQFF.

This clonotype was found a few times. V is TRBV24-1 and J is TRBJ2-1; tentatively, D is TRBD1 (5 bases). Per the germline V gene, CDR1 is KGHDR and CDR2 is SFDVKD. This CDR3 is built from 15 residues. With 4 bases removed from V and 10 bases from J, the gap between germline ends came to 19 bases. Here the CDR3 DNA reads TGTGCCACCAGTGAATCAGGGTTTCCCCTAGTCGAGCAGTTCTTC. Protein: CATSESGFPLVEQFF.

This clonotype was seen repeatedly, ten times or more. J is TRBJ2-1 and V is TRBV29-1; possibly TRBD1 for D (6 bases). The germline V gene encodes CDR1 SQVTM and CDR2 ANQGSEA. The CDR3 sequence is 12 residues long. V gave up 4 bases and J gave up 6 bases, with 10 bases separating them. CDR3 sequence reads: CSVGGRGNEQFF. CDR3 DNA sequence: TGCAGCGTTGGAGGCAGGGGCAATGAGCAGTTCTTC.

The chain recombines TRBV7-8 with TRBJ2-2, with 11 bases fitting TRBD1. V lost 2 bases to trimming and J lost 3 bases; unmatched junction nucleotides: 2. The germline V gene encodes CDR1 SGHVS and CDR2 FQNEAQ. The CDR3 contains 16 residues. CDR3 residues: CASSLRGQGDTGELFF. CDR3 DNA sequence: TGTGCCAGCAGCTTAAGGGGACAGGGGGACACCGGGGAGCTGTTTTTT.

This clonotype came up many times. The chain links TRBV7-9 to TRBJ1-2, with a weak D call TRBD1 (5 bases). From germline, CDR1 is SEHNR and CDR2 FQNEAQ (reference sequence). Trimming pared 4 bases from V and 4 bases from J, leaving 10 bases between. This CDR3 spans 13 amino acids. The CDR3 nucleotides read TGTGCCAGCAGCTCGGACACAACCTATGGCTACACCTTC. It yields the protein CASSSDTTYGYTF.

The chain carries TRBV19 and TRBJ2-4, with 8 bases lining up with TRBD1. The CDR3 runs to 14 residues. Trimming removed 6 bases from V and 6 bases from J; junction bases left unmatched: 7. Per the germline V gene, CDR1 is LNHDA and CDR2 is SQIVND (reference sequence). The CDR3 bases are TGTGCCAGTAGGAGAGGGACAGGCATAAACATTCAGTACTTC. Its translation is CASRRGTGINIQYF.

The chain is built from TRBV10-3 and TRBJ2-1, with 8 bases lining up with TRBD1. The CDR3 consists of 16 residues. Germline assignment: CDR1 ENHRY and CDR2 SYGVKD. V dropped 6 bases and J dropped 7; count of bases not matched to a gene: 14. The CDR3 region has the DNA TGTGCCATCAGCGACCGAGGGACAGGAGTGATGAATGAGCAGTTCTTC. This sequence encodes CAISDRGTGVMNEQFF.

This chain connects TRBV19 to TRBJ2-2; 10 bases are shared with TRBD2. The CDR3 has 16 amino acids. The V gene's germline CDR1 is LNHDA and CDR2 SQIVND (reference sequence). Losses at the gene ends were 4 bases for V and 7 bases for J; bases not matched to a gene: 9. The CDR3 nucleotides are TGTGCCAGTAGTACCGTAGCGGGGGGCCGTTACGGGGAGCTGTTTTTT. Translated: CASSTVAGGRYGELFF.

The chain employs TRBV5-1 and TRBJ1-1, with 7 bases identical to TRBD1. Germline CDR1 and CDR2: SGHRS and YFSETQ. This CDR3 has 15 residues. Trimming at V came to 4 bases and at J to 3 bases, leaving 9 bases not matched to a gene. The CDR3 coding sequence is TGCGCCAGCAGCCCAACGACAGGGTTCGACACTGAAGCTTTCTTT. It yields the protein CASSPTTGFDTEAFF.